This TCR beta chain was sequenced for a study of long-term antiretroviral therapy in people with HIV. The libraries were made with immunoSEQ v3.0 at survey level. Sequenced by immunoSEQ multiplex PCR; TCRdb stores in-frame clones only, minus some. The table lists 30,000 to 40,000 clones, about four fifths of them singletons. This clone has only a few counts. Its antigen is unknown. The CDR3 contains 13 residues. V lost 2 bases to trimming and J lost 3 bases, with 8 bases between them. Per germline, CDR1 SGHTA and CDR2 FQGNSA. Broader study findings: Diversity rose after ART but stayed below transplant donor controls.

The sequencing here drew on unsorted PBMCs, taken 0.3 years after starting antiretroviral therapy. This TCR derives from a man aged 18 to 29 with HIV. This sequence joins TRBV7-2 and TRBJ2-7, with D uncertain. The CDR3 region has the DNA TGTGCCAGCAGCTTATGGCCTAGCTACGAGCAGTACTTC. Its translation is CASSLWPSYEQYF.